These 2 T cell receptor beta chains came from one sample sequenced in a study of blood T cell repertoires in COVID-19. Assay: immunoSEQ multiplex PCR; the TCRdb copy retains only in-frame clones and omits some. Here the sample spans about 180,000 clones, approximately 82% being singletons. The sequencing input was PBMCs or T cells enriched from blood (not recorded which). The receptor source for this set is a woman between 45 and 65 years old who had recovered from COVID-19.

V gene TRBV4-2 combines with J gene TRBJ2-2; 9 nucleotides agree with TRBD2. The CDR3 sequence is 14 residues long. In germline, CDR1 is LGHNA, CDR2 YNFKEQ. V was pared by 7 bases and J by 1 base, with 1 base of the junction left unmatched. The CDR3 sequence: CASKAGGNTGELFF. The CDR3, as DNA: TGTGCCAGCAAAGCGGGGGGGAACACCGGGGAGCTGTTTTTT.

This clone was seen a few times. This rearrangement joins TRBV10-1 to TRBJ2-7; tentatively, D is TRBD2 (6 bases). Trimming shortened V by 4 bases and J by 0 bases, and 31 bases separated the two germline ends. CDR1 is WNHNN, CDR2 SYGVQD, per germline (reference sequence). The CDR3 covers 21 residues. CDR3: CASSVPRPGSGTLYLSYEQYF. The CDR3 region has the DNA TGCGCCAGCAGTGTACCCCGCCCAGGTTCCGGGACTCTTTACCTCTCCTACGAGCAGTACTTC.